This TCR beta chain was profiled in a study of blood T cell repertoires in COVID-19. For the study at large: COVID-19 samples collected from the United States, Italy and Spain covered acute and convalescent phases.

Per the study methods: Estimation of nucleated cell counts was performed using reference gene primer amplification. Generated by immunoSEQ multiplex PCR, the TCRdb table keeps only in-frame clones and is missing some. The V and J calls and clone size are taken from that table; D and trimming were inferred from the DNA. The sample contains around 300,000 clones, around nine tenths of which appear only once. J was trimmed by 8 bases and V by 4 bases; bases with no gene match: 9. The CDR3 is 15 amino acids. Germline loops: CDR1 SGDLS, CDR2 YYNGEE. V gene TRBV9 combines with J gene TRBJ2-1; 10 bases fit TRBD2. This sequence was found in a middle-aged woman who had recovered from COVID-19. Sequencing was carried out using peripheral blood. The CDR3 sequence is CASSPPGTSADEQFF. CDR3 in DNA: TGTGCCAGCAGCCCGCCCGGGACTAGCGCGGATGAGCAGTTCTTC.